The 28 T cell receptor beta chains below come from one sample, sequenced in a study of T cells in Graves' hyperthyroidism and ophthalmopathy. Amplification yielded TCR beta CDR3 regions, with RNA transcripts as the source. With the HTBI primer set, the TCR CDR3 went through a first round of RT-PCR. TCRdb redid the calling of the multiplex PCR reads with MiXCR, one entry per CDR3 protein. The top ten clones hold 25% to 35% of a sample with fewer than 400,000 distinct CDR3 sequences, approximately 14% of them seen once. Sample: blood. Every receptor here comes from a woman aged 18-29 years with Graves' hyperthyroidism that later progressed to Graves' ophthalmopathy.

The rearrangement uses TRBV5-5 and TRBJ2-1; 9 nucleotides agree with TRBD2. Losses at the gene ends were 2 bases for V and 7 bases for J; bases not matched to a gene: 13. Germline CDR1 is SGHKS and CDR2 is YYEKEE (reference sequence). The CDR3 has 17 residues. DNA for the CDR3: TGTGCCAGCAGCTTTTACCTAGCGGGGACGCAAGGGAATGAGCAGTTCTTC. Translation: CASSFYLAGTQGNEQFF.

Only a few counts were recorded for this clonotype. CDR3 DNA: TGTGCCAGCAGCCCCCCCCGGACAGGGACCTTTCAAAGGGGCTACACCTTC. This codes for CASSPPRTGTFQRGYTF. This chain uses TRBV14 with TRBJ1-2, with TRBD1 matching 8 bases. The V gene's germline CDR1 is SGHDN and CDR2 FVKESK. Trimming at V came to 4 bases and at J to 8 bases, leaving 18 bases not matched to a gene. This CDR3 spans 17 amino acids. The complete variable domain, with remaining parts taken from reference TRBV14 and TRBJ1-2, reads EAGVTQFPSHSVIEKGQTVTLRCDPISGHDNLYWYRRVMGKEIKFLLHFVKESKQDESGMPNNRFLAERTGGTYSTLKVQPAELEDSGVYFCASSPPRTGTFQRGYTFGSGTRLTVV.

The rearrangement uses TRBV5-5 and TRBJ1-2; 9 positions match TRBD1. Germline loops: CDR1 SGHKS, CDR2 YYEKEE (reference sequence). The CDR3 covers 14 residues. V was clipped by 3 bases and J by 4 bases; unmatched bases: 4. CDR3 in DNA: TGTGCCAGCAGCTCAACAGGGGGCGGCTATGGCTACACCTTC. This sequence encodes CASSSTGGGYGYTF.

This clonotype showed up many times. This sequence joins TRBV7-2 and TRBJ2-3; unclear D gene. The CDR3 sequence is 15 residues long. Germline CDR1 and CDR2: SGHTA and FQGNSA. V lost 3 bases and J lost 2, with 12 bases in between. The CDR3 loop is CASSFAYPPTDTQYF. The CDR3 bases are TGTGCCAGCAGCTTTGCATATCCCCCCACAGATACGCAGTATTTT.

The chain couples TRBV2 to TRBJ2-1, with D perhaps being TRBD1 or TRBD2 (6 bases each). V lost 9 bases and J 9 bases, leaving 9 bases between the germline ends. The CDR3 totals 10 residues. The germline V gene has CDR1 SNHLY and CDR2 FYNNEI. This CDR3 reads CARGGREQFF. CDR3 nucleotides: TGTGCCAGGGGGGGCCGTGAGCAGTTCTTC.

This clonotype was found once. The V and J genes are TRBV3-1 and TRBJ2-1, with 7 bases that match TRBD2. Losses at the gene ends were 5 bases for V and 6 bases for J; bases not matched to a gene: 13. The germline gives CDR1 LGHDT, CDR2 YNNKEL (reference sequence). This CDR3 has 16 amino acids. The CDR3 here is CASSRARLAVSNEQFF. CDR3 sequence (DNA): TGTGCCAGCAGCAGAGCACGCCTAGCGGTGAGCAATGAGCAGTTCTTC.

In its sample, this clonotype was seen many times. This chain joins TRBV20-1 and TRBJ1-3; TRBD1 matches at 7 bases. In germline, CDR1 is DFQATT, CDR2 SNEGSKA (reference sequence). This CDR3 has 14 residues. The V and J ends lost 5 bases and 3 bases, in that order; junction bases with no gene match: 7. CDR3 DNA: TGCAGTGCTCCAGACAGGGCTGGTGGAAACACCATATATTTT. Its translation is CSAPDRAGGNTIYF.

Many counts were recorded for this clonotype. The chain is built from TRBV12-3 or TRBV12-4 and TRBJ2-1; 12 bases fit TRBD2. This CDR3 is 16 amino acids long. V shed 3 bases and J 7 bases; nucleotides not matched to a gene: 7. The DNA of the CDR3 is TGTGCCAGCAGTTTCCTAGCGGGAGGGCCGGGGAATGAGCAGTTCTTC. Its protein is CASSFLAGGPGNEQFF.

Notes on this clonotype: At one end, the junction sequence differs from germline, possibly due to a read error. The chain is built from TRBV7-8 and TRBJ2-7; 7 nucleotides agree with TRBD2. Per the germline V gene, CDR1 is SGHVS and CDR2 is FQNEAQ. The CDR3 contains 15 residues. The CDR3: CASSSRVGGLDEQCF. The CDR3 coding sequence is TGTGCCAGCAGCTCTAGAGTGGGAGGGCTGGACGAGCAGTGCTTC.

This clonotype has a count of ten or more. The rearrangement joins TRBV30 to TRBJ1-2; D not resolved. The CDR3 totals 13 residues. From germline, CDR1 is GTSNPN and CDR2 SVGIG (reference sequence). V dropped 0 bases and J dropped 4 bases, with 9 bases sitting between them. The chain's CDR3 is CAWSVRAGYGYTF. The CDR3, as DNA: TGTGCCTGGAGTGTACGAGCGGGCTATGGCTACACCTTC.

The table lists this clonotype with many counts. The CDR3 region is CASSLWEGSQPQHF. Written as DNA, the CDR3 is TGTGCCAGCAGTTTATGGGAGGGTAGTCAGCCCCAGCATTTT. The chain has TRBV28 and TRBJ1-5; D gene unclear. Germline assignment: CDR1 MDHEN and CDR2 SYDVKM. The CDR3 has 14 amino acids. Trimming cost V 0 bases and J 6 bases, with 9 bases left between them.

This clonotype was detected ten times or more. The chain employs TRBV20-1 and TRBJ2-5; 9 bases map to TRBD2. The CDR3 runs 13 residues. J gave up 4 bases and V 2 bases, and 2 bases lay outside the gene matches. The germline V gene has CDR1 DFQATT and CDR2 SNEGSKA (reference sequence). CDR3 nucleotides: TGCAGTGCTAGACTAGCGGGAAGAGAGACCCAGTACTTC. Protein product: CSARLAGRETQYF.

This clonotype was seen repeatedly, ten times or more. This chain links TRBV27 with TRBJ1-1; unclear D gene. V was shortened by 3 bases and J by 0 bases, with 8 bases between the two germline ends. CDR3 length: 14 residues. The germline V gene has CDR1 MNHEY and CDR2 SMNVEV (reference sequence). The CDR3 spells CASSFFPVNTEAFF. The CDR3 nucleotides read TGTGCCAGCAGTTTTTTTCCAGTGAACACTGAAGCTTTCTTT.

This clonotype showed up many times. CDR3 residues: CASSQSIGLARNEQYF. The DNA of the CDR3 is TGTGCCAGCAGCCAAAGTATTGGACTAGCTAGGAACGAGCAGTACTTC. The chain recombines TRBV14 with TRBJ2-7; 8 bases match TRBD2. This CDR3 has 16 amino acids. Trimming removed 2 bases from V and 5 bases from J; junction bases left unmatched: 11. Germline lookup yields CDR1 SGHDN and CDR2 FVKESK.

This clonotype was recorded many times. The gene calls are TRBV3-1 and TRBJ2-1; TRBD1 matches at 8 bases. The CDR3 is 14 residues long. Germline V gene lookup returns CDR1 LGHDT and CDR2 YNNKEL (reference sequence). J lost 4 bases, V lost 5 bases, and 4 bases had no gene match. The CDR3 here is CASSLGQGYNEQFF. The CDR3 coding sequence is TGTGCCAGCAGCTTAGGACAGGGATACAATGAGCAGTTCTTC.

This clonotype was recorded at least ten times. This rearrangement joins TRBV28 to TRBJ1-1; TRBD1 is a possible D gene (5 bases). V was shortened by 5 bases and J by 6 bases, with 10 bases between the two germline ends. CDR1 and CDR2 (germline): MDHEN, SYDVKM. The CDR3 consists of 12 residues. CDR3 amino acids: CASSPPGAEAFF. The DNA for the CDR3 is TGTGCCAGCAGTCCCCCGGGGGCTGAAGCTTTCTTT.

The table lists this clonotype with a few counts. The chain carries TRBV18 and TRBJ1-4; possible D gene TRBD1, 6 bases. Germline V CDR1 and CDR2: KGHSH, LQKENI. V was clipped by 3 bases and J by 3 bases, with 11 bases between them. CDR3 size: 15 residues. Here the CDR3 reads CASSPRGRSNEKLFF. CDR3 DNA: TGTGCCAGCTCACCCAGGGGCAGGTCTAATGAAAAACTGTTTTTT.

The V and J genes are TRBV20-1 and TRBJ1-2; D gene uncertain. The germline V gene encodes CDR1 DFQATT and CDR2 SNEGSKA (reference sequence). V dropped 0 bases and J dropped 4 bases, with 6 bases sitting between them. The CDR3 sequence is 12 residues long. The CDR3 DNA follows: TGCAGTGCTAGAGATCCGGGCTATGGCTACACCTTC. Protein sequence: CSARDPGYGYTF.

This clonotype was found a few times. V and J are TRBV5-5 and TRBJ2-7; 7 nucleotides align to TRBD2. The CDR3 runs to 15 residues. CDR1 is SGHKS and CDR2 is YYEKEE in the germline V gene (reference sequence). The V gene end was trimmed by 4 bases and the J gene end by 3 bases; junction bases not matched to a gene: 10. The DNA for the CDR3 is TGTGCCAGCAGCCCCGGTGGGGGGGGTAACTACGAGCAGTACTTC. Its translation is CASSPGGGGNYEQYF.

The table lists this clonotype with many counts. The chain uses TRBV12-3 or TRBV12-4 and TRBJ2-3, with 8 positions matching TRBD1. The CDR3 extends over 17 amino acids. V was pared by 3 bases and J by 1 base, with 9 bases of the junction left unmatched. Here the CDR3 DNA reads TGTGCCAGCAGTTTGGACGACAGGGGTCTGGGCACAGATACGCAGTATTTT. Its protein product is CASSLDDRGLGTDTQYF.

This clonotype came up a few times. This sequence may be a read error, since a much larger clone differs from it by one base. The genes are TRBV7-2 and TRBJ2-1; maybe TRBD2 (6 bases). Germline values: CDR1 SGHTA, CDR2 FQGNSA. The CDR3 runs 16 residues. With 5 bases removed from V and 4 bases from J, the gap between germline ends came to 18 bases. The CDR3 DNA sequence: TGTGCCAGCAGCCTACCGCGGACTAACGCATACAATGAGCAGTTCTTC. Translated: CASSLPRTNAYNEQFF.

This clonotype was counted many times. CDR3 loop: CASSQEVAGLEQFF. For the CDR3, the DNA is TGCGCCAGCAGCCAAGAAGTTGCGGGGCTTGAGCAGTTCTTC. The rearrangement uses TRBV4-1 and TRBJ2-1; possibly TRBD2 for D (6 bases). Germline V lookup: CDR1 MGHRA, CDR2 YSYEKL. V lost 0 bases and J lost 9, with 12 bases in between. This CDR3 region has 14 residues.

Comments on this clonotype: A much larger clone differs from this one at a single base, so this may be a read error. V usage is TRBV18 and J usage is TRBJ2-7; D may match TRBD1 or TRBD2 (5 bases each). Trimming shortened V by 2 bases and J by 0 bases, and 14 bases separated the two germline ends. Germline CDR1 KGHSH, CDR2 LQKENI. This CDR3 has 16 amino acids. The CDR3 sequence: CASSPGLGEISYEQYF. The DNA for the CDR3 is TGTGCCAGCTCACCAGGTTTAGGGGAGATCTCCTACGAGCAGTACTTC. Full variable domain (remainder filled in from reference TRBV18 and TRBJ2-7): NAGVMQNPRHLVRRRGQEARLRCSPMKGHSHVYWYRQLPEEGLKFMVYLQKENIIDESGMPKERFSAEFPKEGPSILRIQQVVRGDSAAYFCASSPGLGEISYEQYFGPGTRLTVT.

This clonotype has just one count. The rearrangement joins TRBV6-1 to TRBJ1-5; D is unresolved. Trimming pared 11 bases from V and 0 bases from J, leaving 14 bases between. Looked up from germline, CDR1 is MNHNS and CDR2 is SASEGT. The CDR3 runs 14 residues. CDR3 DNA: TGTGCCTATCGAGGCAGACATAGCAATCAGCCCCAGCATTTT. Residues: CAYRGRHSNQPQHF.

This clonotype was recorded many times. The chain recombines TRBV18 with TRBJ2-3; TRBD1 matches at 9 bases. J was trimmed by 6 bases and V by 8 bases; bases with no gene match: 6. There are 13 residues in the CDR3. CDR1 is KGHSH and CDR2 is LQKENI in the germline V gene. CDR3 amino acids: CASAGQGTDTQYF. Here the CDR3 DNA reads TGTGCCAGCGCAGGACAGGGGACGGATACGCAGTATTTT.

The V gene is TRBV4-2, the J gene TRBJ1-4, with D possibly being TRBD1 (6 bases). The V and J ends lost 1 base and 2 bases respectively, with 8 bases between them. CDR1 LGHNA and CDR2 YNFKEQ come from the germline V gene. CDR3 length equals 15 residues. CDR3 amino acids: CASSQAGGTNEKLFF. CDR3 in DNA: TGTGCCAGCAGCCAAGCTGGGGGCACTAATGAAAAACTGTTTTTT.

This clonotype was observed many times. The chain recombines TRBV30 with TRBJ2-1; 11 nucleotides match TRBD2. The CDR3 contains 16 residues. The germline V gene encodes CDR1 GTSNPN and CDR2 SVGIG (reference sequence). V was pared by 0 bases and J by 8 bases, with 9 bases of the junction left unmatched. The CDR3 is CAWSVSGLAAEYEQFF. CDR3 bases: TGTGCCTGGAGTGTTTCGGGACTAGCGGCCGAATATGAGCAGTTCTTC.

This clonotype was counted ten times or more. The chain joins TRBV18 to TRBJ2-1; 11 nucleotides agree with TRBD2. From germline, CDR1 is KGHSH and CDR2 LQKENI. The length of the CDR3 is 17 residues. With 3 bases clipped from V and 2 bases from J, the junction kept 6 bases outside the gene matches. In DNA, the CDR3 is TGTGCCAGCTCACCGAAGGGACTAGCGGATCCCTACAATGAGCAGTTCTTC. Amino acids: CASSPKGLADPYNEQFF.